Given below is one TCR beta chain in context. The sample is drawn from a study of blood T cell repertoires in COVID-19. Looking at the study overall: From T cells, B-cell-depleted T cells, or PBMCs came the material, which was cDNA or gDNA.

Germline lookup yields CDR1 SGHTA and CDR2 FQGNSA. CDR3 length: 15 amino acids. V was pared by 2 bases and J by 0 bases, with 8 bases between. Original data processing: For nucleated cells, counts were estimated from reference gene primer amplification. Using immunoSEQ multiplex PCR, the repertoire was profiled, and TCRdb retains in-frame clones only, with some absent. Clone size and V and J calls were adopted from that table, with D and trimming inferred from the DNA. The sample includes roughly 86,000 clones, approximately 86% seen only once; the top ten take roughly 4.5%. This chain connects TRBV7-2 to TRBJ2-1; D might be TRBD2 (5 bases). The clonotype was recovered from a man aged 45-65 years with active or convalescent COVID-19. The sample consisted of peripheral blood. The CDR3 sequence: CASSLKAGSYNEQFF. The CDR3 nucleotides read TGTGCCAGCAGCTTAAAGGCGGGCTCCTACAATGAGCAGTTCTTC.